This TCR beta chain stems from a study of CD8 T cells in Susac syndrome. Germline-derived CDR1 and CDR2 are SGHTA and FQGTGA. V lost 2 bases and J lost 1, with 14 bases in between. The CDR3 has 16 amino acids. Random-hexamer reverse transcription was applied to 0.5 to 1 ug RNA. Amplification of TCR beta CDR3 by immunoSEQ multiplex PCR spanned 54 Vbeta and 13 Jbeta. One entry per CDR3 protein, called by TCRdb with MiXCR from the immunoSEQ multiplex PCR reads. This repertoire shows about 180,000 distinct CDR3 sequences, 80% to 95% found once; its top ten account for around 0.097%. TCR beta was sequenced from blood CD8+ and CD4+ T cells. FACS was used to enrich TEMRA cells, whereas the CD8+ and CD4+ T cells were obtained by negative isolation.

The chain combines TRBV7-3 with TRBJ2-5, with D tentatively TRBD1 (5 bases). This receptor was taken from a human donor with multiple sclerosis. Sequencing used CD4+ T cells from PBMCs. Written as DNA, the CDR3 is TGTGCCAGCAGCTTAGGCCCCGCGCAGGGCCAAGAGACCCAGTACTTC. Encoded protein: CASSLGPAQGQETQYF.